This TCR beta chain was captured in a study of blood T cell repertoires in COVID-19. The CDR3 spans 15 residues. Germline CDR1 reads KGHDR; CDR2 reads SFDVKD. Trimming removed 6 bases at V and 4 bases at J, with 15 bases between. Per the authors' pipeline: The authors estimated nucleated cell counts from reference gene primer amplification. Only in-frame clones appear in the TCRdb table, and some are missing; sequencing was by immunoSEQ multiplex PCR. V, J and clone size are taken as reported in that table, and D and trimming were inferred from the DNA itself. The table shows 200,000 to 250,000 clones, with roughly 89% occurring only once.

Sequenced: peripheral blood. The chain employs TRBV24-1 and TRBJ1-5; D is possibly TRBD1 (5 bases). This TCR derives from a man aged 25 to 40 who had recovered from COVID-19. The CDR3 sequence is CATSRGSLGNQPQHF. The DNA for the CDR3 is TGTGCCACCAGTAGGGGATCTCTGGGGAATCAGCCCCAGCATTTT.